Following are 25 T cell receptor beta chains from one sample sequenced in a study of cytomegalovirus exposure and HLA in healthy donors. The PCR had 60 Vbeta and 13 Jbeta primers. TCRdb keeps only in-frame clones here, not all; method: immunoSEQ multiplex PCR. The data contain 180,000 or so clones, about four fifths of them seen just once; the ten biggest clones take up roughly 4.5%. Material: PBMCs. These receptors all come from a woman aged 18-35 years in good health and CMV-seropositive.

The chain couples TRBV19 to TRBJ1-1; D gene unclear. V was clipped by 5 bases and J by 5 bases, with 18 bases between them. CDR3 length equals 15 residues. Germline CDR1 is LNHDA and CDR2 is SQIVND (reference sequence). CDR3 DNA sequence: TGTGCCAGTAGTCTCCTGGGCACGGGGTGGACTGAAGCTTTCTTT. Protein sequence: CASSLLGTGWTEAFF.

About this clone: Other nucleotide sequences from this sample produce the same CDR3. This chain joins TRBV27 and TRBJ2-3; D is ambiguous. CDR1 and CDR2 (germline): MNHEY, SMNVEV (reference sequence). The CDR3 runs to 11 residues. Trimming left V 3 bases short and J 6 bases short, with 4 bases between. The CDR3 nucleotides read TGTGCCAGCAGTTTTTCGGATACGCAGTATTTT. Amino acids: CASSFSDTQYF.

The chain has TRBV19 and TRBJ1-5; D may be TRBD1 (5 bases). Germline lookup yields CDR1 LNHDA and CDR2 SQIVND (reference sequence). V gave up 8 bases and J gave up 4 bases, with 15 bases separating them. CDR3 length: 14 amino acids. CDR3 coding DNA: TGTGCCAGTTCACCAGGGCTTGAAAATCAGCCCCAGCATTTT. Its translation is CASSPGLENQPQHF. Variable domain in full (rest from reference TRBV19 and TRBJ1-5): DGGITQSPKYLFRKEGQNVTLSCEQNLNHDAMYWYRQDPGQGLRLIYYSQIVNDFQKGDIAEGYSVSREKKESFPLTVTSAQKNPTAFYLCASSPGLENQPQHFGDGTRLSIL.

This chain uses TRBV19 with TRBJ1-2; D is possibly TRBD1 (6 bases). Trimming stripped 2 bases from V and 6 bases from J, with 7 bases between. The CDR3 runs 12 residues. The germline gives CDR1 LNHDA, CDR2 SQIVND (reference sequence). This chain's CDR3 is CASSINRDGYTF. The CDR3, as DNA: TGTGCCAGTAGTATAAACAGGGATGGCTACACCTTC.

The rearrangement links TRBV7-2 to TRBJ2-7; D perhaps matches TRBD1 (6 bases). V was cut by 5 bases and J by 6 bases, with 17 bases left in between. The CDR3 has 14 residues. Per the germline V gene, CDR1 is SGHTA and CDR2 is FQGNSA. CDR3 in DNA: TGTGCCAGCAGCGGTGGTCAGGGGATCAGCGAGCAGTACTTC. This encodes CASSGGQGISEQYF.

Remarks on this clone: One end of the junction is discordant with germline, which a read error may explain. The chain has TRBV27 and TRBJ2-2; D possibly corresponds to TRBD1 (6 bases). Germline V gives CDR1 MNHEY, CDR2 SMNVEV (reference sequence). This CDR3 contains 13 residues. This chain's CDR3 is CASSTGNAGELFF. CDR3 sequence (DNA): TGTGCCAGCAGTACAGGGAACGCCGGGGAGCTGTTTTTT.

The chain recombines TRBV7-6 with TRBJ2-6, with D possibly matching TRBD2 (5 bases). Germline CDR1 reads SGHVS; CDR2 reads FNYEAQ. V was trimmed by 1 base and J by 2 bases, leaving 12 bases between them. The length of the CDR3 is 17 residues. CDR3 coding DNA: TGTGCCAGCAGCTTAGTTTTGGCCGGGGCTGGGGCCAACGTCCTGACTTTC. This gives the protein CASSLVLAGAGANVLTF.

This clone appeared a few times. CDR3 sequence: CASSQVGLGAVNTGELFF. The CDR3, as DNA: TGCGCCAGCAGCCAAGTGGGACTAGGGGCGGTAAACACCGGGGAGCTGTTTTTT. This chain uses TRBV4-1 with TRBJ2-2, with 8 bases identical to TRBD2. Germline CDR1 reads MGHRA; CDR2 reads YSYEKL. The CDR3 spans 18 residues. V trimming: 1 base; J trimming: 2 bases; junction bases outside the gene matches: 9.

The V gene is TRBV19, the J gene TRBJ1-6; the D is unclear. CDR3 length: 16 residues. Germline V gives CDR1 LNHDA, CDR2 SQIVND (reference sequence). V lost 2 bases, J lost 0 bases, and 8 bases lay in between. The CDR3 protein is CASSISSSSYNSPLHF. In DNA form, the CDR3 reads TGTGCCAGTAGTATAAGCTCGAGCTCCTATAATTCACCCCTCCACTTT.

The rearrangement uses TRBV30 and TRBJ1-5, with 8 bases aligning to TRBD1. The V segment lost 0 bases and the J segment 7 bases; nucleotides outside the gene matches: 8. CDR3 length: 15 amino acids. Germline V gives CDR1 GTSNPN, CDR2 SVGIG (reference sequence). In nucleotides, the CDR3 is TGTGCCTGGAGTGTACAGACAGGGGCGGGGCAGCCCCAGCATTTT. Translated, it gives CAWSVQTGAGQPQHF.

This chain connects TRBV5-1 to TRBJ2-4; D gene ambiguous. CDR1 and CDR2 from the germline V gene are SGHRS and YFSETQ. V shed 0 bases and J shed 5 bases, with 6 bases lying between them. The CDR3 spans 13 residues. CDR3 sequence reads: CASSLAVQNIQYF. CDR3 bases: TGCGCCAGCAGCTTGGCCGTCCAAAACATTCAGTACTTC.

A single count supports this clone. The J gene is TRBJ2-7, the V gene TRBV4-2; 11 bases fit TRBD1. Trimming cost V 0 bases and J 2 bases; bases outside gene matches: 6. The CDR3 length is 17 residues. Germline V CDR1 and CDR2: LGHNA, YNFKEQ. The CDR3 spells CASSQDLRTGGTYEQYF. DNA for the CDR3: TGTGCCAGCAGCCAAGATCTGCGGACAGGGGGCACCTACGAGCAGTACTTC.

This clone has more than one count but fewer than ten. V gene TRBV30 combines with J gene TRBJ1-2; D is possibly TRBD1 (6 bases). Trimming removed 0 bases from V and 7 bases from J, with 12 bases in between. CDR3 length: 13 amino acids. Germline V gene lookup returns CDR1 GTSNPN and CDR2 SVGIG (reference sequence). Written as DNA, the CDR3 is TGTGCCTGGAGTGTAGGGGGAGAAGTTGGCTACACCTTC. This translates into CAWSVGGEVGYTF.

CDR3 in DNA: TGTGCCAGCAGCTTGGGACTAGCGGGGGGGTACACAGATACGCAGTATTTT. This codes for CASSLGLAGGYTDTQYF. V gene TRBV5-5 combines with J gene TRBJ2-3; 14 bases map to TRBD2. Losses at the gene ends were 0 bases for V and 2 bases for J; bases not matched to a gene: 2. Germline V CDR1 and CDR2: SGHKS, YYEKEE (reference sequence). This CDR3 spans 17 amino acids.

This clone occurred a few times. The chain links TRBV7-9 to TRBJ1-5, with TRBD1 matching 7 bases. The ends lost 1 base at V and 5 bases at J; junction bases unmatched: 8. The CDR3 contains 16 residues. CDR1 is SEHNR, CDR2 FQNEAQ, per germline (reference sequence). DNA for the CDR3: TGTGCCAGCAGCTTAGGCCAGGGGGTCAAAGATCAGCCCCAGCATTTT. Encoded protein: CASSLGQGVKDQPQHF. Complete variable domain (other parts from reference TRBV7-9 and TRBJ1-5): DTGVSQNPRHKITKRGQNVTFRCDPISEHNRLYWYRQTLGQGPEFLTYFQNEAQLEKSRLLSDRFSAERPKGSFSTLEIQRTEQGDSAMYLCASSLGQGVKDQPQHFGDGTRLSIL.

This clone showed up just once. This chain links TRBV6-5 with TRBJ1-1; TRBD1 matches 7 bases. Trimming at V came to 5 bases and at J to 2 bases, leaving 5 bases not matched to a gene. Germline V gives CDR1 MNHEY, CDR2 SVGAGI. This CDR3 is 14 amino acids long. The CDR3 loop is CASSTGTANTEAFF. The CDR3 DNA reads as TGTGCCAGCAGTACCGGGACAGCTAACACTGAAGCTTTCTTT.

The chain is built from TRBV5-5 and TRBJ1-4; a possible D gene is TRBD1 (6 bases). Trimming took 4 bases from V and 3 from J, leaving 13 bases between them. This CDR3 has 15 residues. The germline CDR1 and CDR2 sequences are SGHKS and YYEKEE (reference sequence). The CDR3 coding sequence is TGTGCCAGCAGCCCCAGGGGATACTCTAATGAAAAACTGTTTTTT. Translation: CASSPRGYSNEKLFF.

The J gene is TRBJ1-6, the V gene TRBV5-6; D unresolved. Germline V CDR1 and CDR2: SGHDT, YYEEEE. This CDR3 spans 14 amino acids. The V end lost 5 bases, the J end lost 7 bases, and 13 bases lay between the germline ends. The DNA of the CDR3 is TGTGCCAGCAGGTTCACAGTTCCGAATTCACCCCTCCACTTT. Protein: CASRFTVPNSPLHF.

This rearrangement joins TRBV19 to TRBJ1-1; D is undetermined. Germline-derived CDR1 and CDR2 are LNHDA and SQIVND (reference sequence). Trimming removed 1 base at V and 11 bases at J, with 8 bases between. The CDR3 contains 11 residues. The CDR3 DNA is TGTGCCAGTAGTATAGCACAGACGGCTTTCTTT. It yields the protein CASSIAQTAFF.

The chain has TRBV7-6 and TRBJ2-1; 8 bases align to TRBD2. J lost 15 bases, V lost 3 bases, and 10 bases had no gene match. CDR3 length equals 13 residues. In germline, CDR1 is SGHVS, CDR2 FNYEAQ. The chain's CDR3 is CASSFSVGGASFF. In nucleotides, the CDR3 is TGTGCCAGCAGCTTTTCCGTCGGGGGGGCCTCGTTCTTC.

V is TRBV19 and J is TRBJ2-5; 9 nucleotides match TRBD2. J lost 1 base, V lost 1 base, and 1 base had no gene match. CDR1 and CDR2 (germline): LNHDA, SQIVND (reference sequence). This CDR3 is 15 amino acids long. CDR3 protein: CASSIGGGVQETQYF. CDR3 DNA sequence: TGTGCCAGTAGTATAGGCGGGGGGGTCCAAGAGACCCAGTACTTC. Looking up the rest from reference TRBV19 and TRBJ2-5 gives the full variable domain: DGGITQSPKYLFRKEGQNVTLSCEQNLNHDAMYWYRQDPGQGLRLIYYSQIVNDFQKGDIAEGYSVSREKKESFPLTVTSAQKNPTAFYLCASSIGGGVQETQYFGPGTRLLVL.

This clone was detected only once. The chain combines TRBV28 with TRBJ2-5, with D possibly being TRBD2 (5 bases). This CDR3 region has 21 residues. CDR1 is MDHEN, CDR2 SYDVKM, per germline. Between the trimmed V and J ends, which lost 4 bases and 2 bases, there was a span of 32 bases. The CDR3, as DNA: TGTGCCAGCAGTTCAAGCCCTTGGACGGACCCCTCGAAGGAGGTACAAGAGACCCAGTACTTC. It is translated as CASSSSPWTDPSKEVQETQYF. Variable domain in full (rest from reference TRBV28 and TRBJ2-5): DVKVTQSSRYLVKRTGEKVFLECVQDMDHENMFWYRQDPGLGLRLIYFSYDVKMKEKGDIPEGYSVSREKKERFSLILESASTNQTSMYLCASSSSPWTDPSKEVQETQYFGPGTRLLVL.

The J gene is TRBJ1-1, the V gene TRBV14; D is ambiguous. The germline CDR1 and CDR2 sequences are SGHDN and FVKESK. V was clipped by 0 bases and J by 11 bases, with 13 bases between them. This CDR3 comprises 13 residues. Written as DNA, the CDR3 is TGTGCCAGCAGCCAAGATTGGGCGGGGAAGGCTTTCTTT. This encodes CASSQDWAGKAFF.

This chain joins TRBV5-6 and TRBJ1-2; D is perhaps TRBD1 (5 bases). The V end lost 2 bases, the J end lost 5 bases, and 7 bases lay between the germline ends. Germline CDR1 SGHDT, CDR2 YYEEEE. This CDR3 region has 12 residues. The CDR3: CASSLGQYGYTF. CDR3 DNA: TGTGCCAGCAGCTTAGGACAATATGGCTACACCTTC. The variable domain in full, with the rest retrieved from reference TRBV5-6 and TRBJ1-2, is DAGVTQSPTHLIKTRGQQVTLRCSPKSGHDTVSWYQQALGQGPQFIFQYYEEEERQRGNFPDRFSGHQFPNYSSELNVNALLLGDSALYLCASSLGQYGYTFGSGTRLTVV.

This clone occurred once. The V gene is TRBV6-1, the J gene TRBJ2-7; maybe TRBD2 (5 bases). From germline, CDR1 is MNHNS and CDR2 SASEGT. The CDR3 is 16 residues long. V was shortened by 2 bases and J by 3 bases, with 17 bases between the two germline ends. CDR3 in amino acids: CASSEPTRRNYYEQYF. CDR3 in DNA: TGTGCCAGCAGTGAACCCACGAGGAGGAACTACTACGAGCAGTACTTC.